The 20 T cell receptor beta chains presented below share a single source sample, sequenced in a study of blood T cell repertoires in COVID-19. TCRdb keeps only in-frame clones here, not all; method: immunoSEQ multiplex PCR. Of 99,000 or so clones listed, 82% are singletons. What was sequenced was peripheral blood. The receptors stem from a man aged 60 to 69 with acute or convalescent COVID-19.

In this sample, this clone turned up once. V gene TRBV20-1 combines with J gene TRBJ1-2, with D perhaps matching TRBD1 (5 bases). Deletions cut 3 bases from V and 2 bases from J, with 10 bases between. The length of the CDR3 is 13 residues. Germline CDR1 DFQATT, CDR2 SNEGSKA (reference sequence). CDR3 protein: CSASFGGNYGYTF. The CDR3 nucleotides read TGCAGTGCTAGTTTCGGGGGGAACTATGGCTACACCTTC.

The gene calls are TRBV30 and TRBJ2-2; D is possibly TRBD1 (5 bases). Looked up from germline, CDR1 is GTSNPN and CDR2 is SVGIG (reference sequence). The V gene lost 4 bases and the J gene lost 2 bases, with 8 bases spanning the gap. The CDR3 loop spans 13 amino acids. The CDR3 reads CAWTGRNTGELFF. In nucleotides, the CDR3 is TGTGCCTGGACAGGGCGTAACACCGGGGAGCTGTTTTTT.

This CDR3 reads CASSLGGYVAFF. The CDR3 DNA sequence: TGTGCCAGCAGTTTGGGGGGATATGTAGCTTTCTTT. The rearrangement uses TRBV28 and TRBJ1-1; weak D call: TRBD1 (5 bases). Looked up from germline, CDR1 is MDHEN and CDR2 is SYDVKM. V was pared by 3 bases and J by 10 bases, with 12 bases between. There are 12 residues in the CDR3.

The chain joins TRBV30 to TRBJ1-6; weak D call: TRBD1 (6 bases). With 5 bases removed from V and 4 bases from J, the gap between germline ends came to 6 bases. The CDR3 is made up of 12 amino acids. Germline CDR1 GTSNPN, CDR2 SVGIG (reference sequence). The CDR3 DNA sequence: TGTGCCTGGGGACAGTATAATTCACCCCTCCACTTT. Protein product: CAWGQYNSPLHF.

The chain has TRBV9 and TRBJ2-5; a weak D match, TRBD1 (5 bases). Germline CDR1 SGDLS, CDR2 YYNGEE. The CDR3 covers 14 residues. The germline V and J ends were trimmed by 0 bases and 5 bases, with 11 bases remaining between them. DNA for the CDR3: TGTGCCAGCAGCGTAGATGGGGCGCGGGAGACCCAGTACTTC. It is translated as CASSVDGARETQYF. The full variable domain, with the rest looked up from reference TRBV9 and TRBJ2-5, is DSGVTQTPKHLITATGQRVTLRCSPRSGDLSVYWYQQSLDQGLQFLIQYYNGEERAKGNILERFSAQQFPDLHSELNLSSLELGDSALYFCASSVDGARETQYFGPGTRLLVL.

The V call is TRBV5-1, the J call TRBJ2-3; 9 bases match TRBD2. This CDR3 spans 18 amino acids. J lost 6 bases, V lost 4 bases, and 18 bases had no gene match. CDR1 is SGHRS, CDR2 YFSETQ, per germline. The CDR3 nucleotides are TGCGCCAGCAGCCCCCGGGGCGGTAGCGGGAGCCCGTATGATACGCAGTATTTT. This gives the protein CASSPRGGSGSPYDTQYF.

The CDR3 DNA sequence: TGTGCCAGCAGCCAAGAAGGTCAGGGACTTAACTATGGCTACACCTTC. Its translation is CASSQEGQGLNYGYTF. The gene calls are TRBV4-2 and TRBJ1-2; possibly TRBD1 for D (5 bases). Trimming took off 0 bases at V and 1 base at J, with 12 bases between the two ends. The germline gives CDR1 LGHNA, CDR2 YNFKEQ. This CDR3 spans 16 amino acids.

V usage is TRBV11-3 and J usage is TRBJ2-7; TRBD1 matches 7 bases. The CDR3 is made up of 15 amino acids. CDR1 is SGHNT and CDR2 is YENEEA in the germline V gene. Germline trimming cut 5 bases from V and 7 bases from J; bases unmatched to any gene: 14. In nucleotides, the CDR3 is TGTGCCAGCAGCCCACCCGACCTGACAGGGTGGGAGCAGTACTTC. Translating it yields CASSPPDLTGWEQYF.

The V gene is TRBV12-5, the J gene TRBJ2-5; 11 positions agree with TRBD2. CDR1 LGHNT and CDR2 FRNRAP come from the germline V gene. The junction had 12 bases not matched to a gene; V was cut back by 6 bases and J by 3 bases. The CDR3 runs to 17 residues. The DNA for the CDR3 is TGTGCTAGTGGCCTCGGACTAGCGGGCCTTCTTAAAGAGACCCAGTACTTC. This sequence encodes CASGLGLAGLLKETQYF.

The V and J genes are TRBV7-2 and TRBJ2-1; TRBD1 agrees at 8 bases. Germline CDR1 reads SGHTA; CDR2 reads FQGNSA. The trim removed 11 bases at V and 6 bases at J, leaving 12 bases unmatched. The length of the CDR3 is 14 residues. The CDR3 DNA reads TGTGCCGGTAACCCCAGGGGGCTTATCAATGAGCAGTTCTTC. This translates into CAGNPRGLINEQFF.

For this clone: At the DNA level, this CDR3 is encoded by other sequences in the same sample as well. J is TRBJ1-5 and V is TRBV2; D is possibly TRBD1 (6 bases). Per the germline V gene, CDR1 is SNHLY and CDR2 is FYNNEI. Trimming removed 9 bases at V and 3 bases at J, with 12 bases between. There are 13 residues in the CDR3. The CDR3 DNA reads TGTGCCAGTAGCCGGGACAACAATCAGCCCCAGCATTTT. It specifies CASSRDNNQPQHF. The variable domain in full, with the rest retrieved from reference TRBV2 and TRBJ1-5, is EPEVTQTPSHQVTQMGQEVILRCVPISNHLYFYWYRQILGQKVEFLVSFYNNEISEKSEIFDDQFSVERPDGSNFTLKIRSTKLEDSAMYFCASSRDNNQPQHFGDGTRLSIL.

This chain uses TRBV7-6 with TRBJ1-1, with TRBD1 matching over 8 bases. Germline V gene lookup returns CDR1 SGHVS and CDR2 FNYEAQ. There are 16 residues in the CDR3. Trimming at V came to 0 bases and at J to 5 bases, leaving 8 bases not matched to a gene. The CDR3 loop is CASSLAEGQGGTEAFF. CDR3 bases: TGTGCCAGCAGCTTAGCCGAAGGACAGGGTGGAACTGAAGCTTTCTTT.

The V call is TRBV7-2, the J call TRBJ2-7, with a weak D call TRBD1 (6 bases). The CDR3 has 15 amino acids. Germline-derived CDR1 and CDR2 are SGHTA and FQGNSA. V was pared by 3 bases and J by 1 base, with 13 bases between. Here the CDR3 DNA reads TGTGCCAGCAGCTTGGTAATGACAGGTTCCTACGAGCAGTACTTC. It yields the protein CASSLVMTGSYEQYF.

This clone has only a few counts. This sequence joins TRBV28 and TRBJ1-2; perhaps TRBD1 as D (5 bases). CDR1 is MDHEN and CDR2 is SYDVKM in the germline V gene. The CDR3 spans 13 residues. V dropped 3 bases and J dropped 7 bases, with 12 bases sitting between them. The CDR3 spells CASSFPQGVGYTF. For the CDR3, the DNA is TGTGCCAGCAGTTTTCCCCAGGGCGTTGGCTACACCTTC.

The chain employs TRBV5-5 and TRBJ2-5; possibly TRBD2 for D (5 bases). The germline gives CDR1 SGHKS, CDR2 YYEKEE (reference sequence). The CDR3 extends over 15 amino acids. Trimming took 3 bases from V and 5 from J, leaving 17 bases between them. The CDR3 DNA sequence: TGTGCCAGCAGCTCCCTCTTGGCGGAGGCGGAGACCCAGTACTTC. Its translation: CASSSLLAEAETQYF.

CDR3 DNA sequence: TGTGCCAGCAGCCAAGAGGTAGGACTAGCATTCCAAGAGACCCAGTACTTC. Translating gives CASSQEVGLAFQETQYF. The chain combines TRBV7-9 with TRBJ2-5, with 8 bases identical to TRBD2. V shed 5 bases and J 1 base; nucleotides not matched to a gene: 12. CDR1 and CDR2 from the germline V gene are SEHNR and FQNEAQ (reference sequence). The CDR3 has 17 residues. Variable domain in full (rest from reference TRBV7-9 and TRBJ2-5): DTGVSQNPRHKITKRGQNVTFRCDPISEHNRLYWYRQTLGQGPEFLTYFQNEAQLEKSRLLSDRFSAERPKGSFSTLEIQRTEQGDSAMYLCASSQEVGLAFQETQYFGPGTRLLVL.

This clone has only a few counts. The rearrangement joins TRBV7-6 to TRBJ2-5; D is unresolved. CDR3 length equals 11 residues. The V gene's germline CDR1 is SGHVS and CDR2 FNYEAQ. V lost 5 bases, J lost 4 bases, and 5 bases lay in between. For the CDR3, the DNA is TGTGCCAGCAGCAACAGAGAGACCCAGTACTTC. Protein: CASSNRETQYF.

This clone occurred once. The V call is TRBV5-5, the J call TRBJ2-1; 10 nucleotides agree with TRBD2. Trimming cost V 4 bases and J 0 bases; bases outside gene matches: 13. Germline V gives CDR1 SGHKS, CDR2 YYEKEE (reference sequence). The CDR3 extends over 19 amino acids. The CDR3 protein is CASSPRSSGGPSSYNEQFF. The CDR3 DNA is TGTGCCAGCAGCCCTCGGTCTAGCGGGGGCCCAAGCTCCTACAATGAGCAGTTCTTC.

The J gene is TRBJ2-5, the V gene TRBV6-1; possible D gene TRBD1, 5 bases. Germline V lookup: CDR1 MNHNS, CDR2 SASEGT. V gave up 1 base and J gave up 5 bases, with 14 bases separating them. This CDR3 spans 15 amino acids. This chain's CDR3 is CASSEEHRFHETQYF. DNA of the CDR3: TGTGCCAGCAGTGAAGAACACAGGTTCCATGAGACCCAGTACTTC.

This clone is a singleton in its sample. The chain carries TRBV6-5 and TRBJ2-3; TRBD2 agrees at 11 bases. J lost 4 bases, V lost 6 bases, and 6 bases had no gene match. The length of the CDR3 is 15 residues. Looked up from germline, CDR1 is MNHEY and CDR2 is SVGAGI. The CDR3, as DNA: TGTGCCAGCAGGGTTGGACTAGCGGGCGCAGATACGCAGTATTTT. Its translation is CASRVGLAGADTQYF.